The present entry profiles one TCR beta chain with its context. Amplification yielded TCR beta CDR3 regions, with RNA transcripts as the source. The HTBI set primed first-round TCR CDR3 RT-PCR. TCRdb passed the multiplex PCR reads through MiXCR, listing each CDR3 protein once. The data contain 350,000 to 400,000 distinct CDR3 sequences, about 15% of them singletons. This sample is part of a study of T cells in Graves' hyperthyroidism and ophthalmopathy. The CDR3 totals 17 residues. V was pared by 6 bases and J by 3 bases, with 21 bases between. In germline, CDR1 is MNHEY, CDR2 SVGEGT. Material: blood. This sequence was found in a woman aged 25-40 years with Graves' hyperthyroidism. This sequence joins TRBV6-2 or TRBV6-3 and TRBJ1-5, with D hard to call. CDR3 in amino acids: CASSRSTEYQYNQPQHF. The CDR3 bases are TGTGCCAGCAGCCGCAGTACAGAATATCAGTACAATCAGCCCCAGCATTTT.